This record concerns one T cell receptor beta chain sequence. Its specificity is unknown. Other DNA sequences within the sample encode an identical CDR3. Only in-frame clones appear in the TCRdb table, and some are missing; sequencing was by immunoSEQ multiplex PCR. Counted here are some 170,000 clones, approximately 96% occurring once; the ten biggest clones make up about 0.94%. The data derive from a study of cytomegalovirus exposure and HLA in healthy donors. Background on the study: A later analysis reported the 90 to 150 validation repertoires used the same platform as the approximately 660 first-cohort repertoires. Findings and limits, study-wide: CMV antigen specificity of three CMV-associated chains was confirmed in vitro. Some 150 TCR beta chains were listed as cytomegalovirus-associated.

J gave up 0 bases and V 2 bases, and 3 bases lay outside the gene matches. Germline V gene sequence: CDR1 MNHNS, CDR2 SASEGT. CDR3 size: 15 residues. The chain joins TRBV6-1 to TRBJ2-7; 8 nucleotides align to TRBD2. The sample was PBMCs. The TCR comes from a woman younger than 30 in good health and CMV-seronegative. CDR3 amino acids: CASSERAGGSYEQYF. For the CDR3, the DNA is TGTGCCAGCAGTGAACGGGCGGGGGGCTCCTACGAGCAGTACTTC.